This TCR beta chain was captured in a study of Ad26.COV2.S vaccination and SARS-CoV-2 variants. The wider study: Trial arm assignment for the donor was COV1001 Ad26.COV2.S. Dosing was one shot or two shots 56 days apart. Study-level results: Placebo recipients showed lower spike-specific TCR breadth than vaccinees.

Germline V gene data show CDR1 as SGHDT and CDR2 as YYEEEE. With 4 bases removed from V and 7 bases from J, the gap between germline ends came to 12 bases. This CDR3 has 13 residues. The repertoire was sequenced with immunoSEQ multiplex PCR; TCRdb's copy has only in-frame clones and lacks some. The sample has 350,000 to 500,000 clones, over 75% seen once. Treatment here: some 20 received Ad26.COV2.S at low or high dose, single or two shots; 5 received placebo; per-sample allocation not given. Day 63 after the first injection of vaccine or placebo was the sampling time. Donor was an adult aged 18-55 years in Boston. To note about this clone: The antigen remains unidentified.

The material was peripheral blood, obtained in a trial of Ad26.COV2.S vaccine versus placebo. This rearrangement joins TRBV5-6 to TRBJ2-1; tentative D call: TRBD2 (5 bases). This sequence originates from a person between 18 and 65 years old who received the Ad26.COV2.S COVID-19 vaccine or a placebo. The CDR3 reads CASSPGRLNEQFF. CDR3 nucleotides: TGTGCCAGCAGCCCCGGCCGACTAAATGAGCAGTTCTTC.